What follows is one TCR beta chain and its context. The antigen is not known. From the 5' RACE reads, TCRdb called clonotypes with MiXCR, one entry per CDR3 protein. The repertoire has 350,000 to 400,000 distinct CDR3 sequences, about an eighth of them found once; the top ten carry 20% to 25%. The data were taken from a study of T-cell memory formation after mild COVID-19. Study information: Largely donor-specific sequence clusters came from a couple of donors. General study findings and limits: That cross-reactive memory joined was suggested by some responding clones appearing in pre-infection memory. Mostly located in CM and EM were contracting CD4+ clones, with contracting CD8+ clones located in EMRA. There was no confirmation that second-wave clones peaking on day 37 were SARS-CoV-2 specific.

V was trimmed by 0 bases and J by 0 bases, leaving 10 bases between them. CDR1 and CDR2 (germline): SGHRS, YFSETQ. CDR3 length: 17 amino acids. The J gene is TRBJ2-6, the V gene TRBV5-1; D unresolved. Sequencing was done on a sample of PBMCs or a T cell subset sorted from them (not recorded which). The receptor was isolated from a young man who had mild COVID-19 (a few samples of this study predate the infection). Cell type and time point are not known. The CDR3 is CASSLGFRYSGANVLTF. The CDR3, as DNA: TGCGCCAGCAGCTTGGGGTTCCGGTACTCTGGGGCCAACGTCCTGACTTTC.